This T cell receptor beta chain was identified during a study of shared T cell receptors in the human thymus. The method was immunoSEQ multiplex PCR; TCRdb's version includes in-frame clones alone and lacks a portion of them. The repertoire consists of roughly 500,000 clones, with approximately 80% occurring once and the leading ten covering less than 0.015%. V shed 3 bases and J 2 bases; nucleotides not matched to a gene: 19. The CDR3 is 21 amino acids. CDR1 is MGHRA and CDR2 is YSYEKL in the germline V gene. This same sample was also part of a study on human thymus T cells.

The V and J genes are TRBV4-1 and TRBJ2-7; 13 positions agree with TRBD2. Sample: thymocytes. This clonotype was sampled from a boy under two years old with a congenital heart defect. The DNA of the CDR3 is TGCGCCAGCAGCCACCGGCCTTTCCCGACTAGCGGGAGGAAGGCTCCCTACGAGCAGTACTTC. Translating gives CASSHRPFPTSGRKAPYEQYF.